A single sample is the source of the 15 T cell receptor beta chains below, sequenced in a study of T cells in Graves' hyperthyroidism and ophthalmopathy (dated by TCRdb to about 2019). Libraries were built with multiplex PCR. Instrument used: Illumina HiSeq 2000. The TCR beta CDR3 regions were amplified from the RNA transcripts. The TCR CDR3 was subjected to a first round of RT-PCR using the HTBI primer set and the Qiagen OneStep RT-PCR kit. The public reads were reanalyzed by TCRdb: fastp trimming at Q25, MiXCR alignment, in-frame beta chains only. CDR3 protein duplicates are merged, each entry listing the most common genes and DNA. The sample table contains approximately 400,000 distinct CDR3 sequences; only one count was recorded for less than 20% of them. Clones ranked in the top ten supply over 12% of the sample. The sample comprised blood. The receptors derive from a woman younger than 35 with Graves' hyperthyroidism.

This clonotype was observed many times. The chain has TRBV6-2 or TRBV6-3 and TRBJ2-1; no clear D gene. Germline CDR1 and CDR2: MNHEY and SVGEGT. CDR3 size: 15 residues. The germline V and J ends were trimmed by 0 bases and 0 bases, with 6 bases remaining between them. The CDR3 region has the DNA TGTGCCAGCAGTTACTCGGCCAGCTCCTACAATGAGCAGTTCTTC. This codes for CASSYSASSYNEQFF.

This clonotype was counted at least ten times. CDR3 region: CASSQGWTGELFF. The DNA for the CDR3 is TGCGCCAGCAGCCAAGGCTGGACCGGGGAGCTGTTTTTT. The chain recombines TRBV4-1 with TRBJ2-2; no clear D. V was shortened by 1 base and J by 5 bases, with 5 bases between the two germline ends. Germline V gene data show CDR1 as MGHRA and CDR2 as YSYEKL. This CDR3 comprises 13 residues.

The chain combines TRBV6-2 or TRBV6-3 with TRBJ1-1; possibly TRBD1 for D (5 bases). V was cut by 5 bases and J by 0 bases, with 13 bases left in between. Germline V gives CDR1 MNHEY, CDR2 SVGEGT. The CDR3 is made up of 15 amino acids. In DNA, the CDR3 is TGTGCCAGCAGTGAGTCGGGACTGCTGAACACTGAAGCTTTCTTT. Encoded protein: CASSESGLLNTEAFF.

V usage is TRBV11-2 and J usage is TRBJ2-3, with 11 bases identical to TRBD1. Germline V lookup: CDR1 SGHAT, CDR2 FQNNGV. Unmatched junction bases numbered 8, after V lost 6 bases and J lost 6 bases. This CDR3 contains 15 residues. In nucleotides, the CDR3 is TGTGCCAGCAGGGGACAGGGGGGTGGGAGGGATACGCAGTATTTT. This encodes CASRGQGGGRDTQYF.

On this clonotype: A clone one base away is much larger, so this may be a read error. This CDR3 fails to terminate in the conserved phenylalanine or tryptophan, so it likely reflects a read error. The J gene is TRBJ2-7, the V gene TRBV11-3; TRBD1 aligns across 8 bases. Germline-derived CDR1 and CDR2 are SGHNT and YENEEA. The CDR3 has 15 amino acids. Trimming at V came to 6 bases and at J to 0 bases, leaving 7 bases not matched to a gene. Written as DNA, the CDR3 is TGTGCCAGCAGACCGGGACAGGCAAGCTCCTACGAGCAGTACCTC. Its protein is CASRPGQASSYEQYL.

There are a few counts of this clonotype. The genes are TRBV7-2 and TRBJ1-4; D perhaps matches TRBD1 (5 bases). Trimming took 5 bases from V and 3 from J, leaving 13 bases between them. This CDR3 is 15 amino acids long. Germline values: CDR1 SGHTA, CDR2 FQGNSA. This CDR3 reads CASSPWGVPNEKLFF. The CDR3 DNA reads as TGTGCCAGCAGCCCCTGGGGGGTCCCTAATGAAAAACTGTTTTTT.

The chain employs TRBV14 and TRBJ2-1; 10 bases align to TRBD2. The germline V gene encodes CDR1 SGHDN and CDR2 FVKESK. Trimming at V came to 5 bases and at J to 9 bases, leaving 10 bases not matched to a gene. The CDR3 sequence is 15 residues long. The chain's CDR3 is CASSIAGGRVVEQFF. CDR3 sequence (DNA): TGTGCCAGCAGCATAGCGGGAGGCCGGGTTGTTGAGCAGTTCTTC.

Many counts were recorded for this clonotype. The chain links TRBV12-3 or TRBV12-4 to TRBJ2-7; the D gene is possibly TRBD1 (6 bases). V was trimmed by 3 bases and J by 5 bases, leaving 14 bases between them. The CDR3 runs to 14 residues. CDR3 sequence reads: CASSFAGQRDEQYF. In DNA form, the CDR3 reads TGTGCCAGCAGTTTTGCCGGACAGCGTGACGAGCAGTACTTC.

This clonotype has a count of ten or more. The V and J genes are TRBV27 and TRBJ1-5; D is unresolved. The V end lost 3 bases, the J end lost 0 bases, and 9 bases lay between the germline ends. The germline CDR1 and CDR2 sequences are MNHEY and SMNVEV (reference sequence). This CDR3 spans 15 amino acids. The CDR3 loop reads CASSFEAHSNQPQHF. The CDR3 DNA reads TGTGCCAGCAGTTTTGAGGCGCATAGCAATCAGCCCCAGCATTTT.

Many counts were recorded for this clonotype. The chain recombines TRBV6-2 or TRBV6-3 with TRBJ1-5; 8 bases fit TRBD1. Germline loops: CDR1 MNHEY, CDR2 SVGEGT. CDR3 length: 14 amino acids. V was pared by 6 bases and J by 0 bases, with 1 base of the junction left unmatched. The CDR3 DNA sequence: TGTGCCAGCAGGACAGGGGATAGCAATCAGCCCCAGCATTTT. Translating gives CASRTGDSNQPQHF.

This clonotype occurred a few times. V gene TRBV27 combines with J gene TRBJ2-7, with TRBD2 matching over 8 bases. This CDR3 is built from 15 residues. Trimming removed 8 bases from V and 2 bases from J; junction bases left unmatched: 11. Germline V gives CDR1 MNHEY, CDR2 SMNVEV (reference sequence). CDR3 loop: CASWASGRPTYEQYF. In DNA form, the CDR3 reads TGTGCCAGCTGGGCTAGCGGGCGACCTACCTACGAGCAGTACTTC.

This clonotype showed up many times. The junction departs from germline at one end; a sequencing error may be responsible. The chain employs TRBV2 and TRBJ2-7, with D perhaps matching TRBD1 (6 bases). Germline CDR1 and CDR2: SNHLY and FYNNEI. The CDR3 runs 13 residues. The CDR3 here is CASSDAGVPPLNF. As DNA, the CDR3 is TGTGCCAGCAGTGATGCAGGGGTCCCCCCCCTCAACTTC.

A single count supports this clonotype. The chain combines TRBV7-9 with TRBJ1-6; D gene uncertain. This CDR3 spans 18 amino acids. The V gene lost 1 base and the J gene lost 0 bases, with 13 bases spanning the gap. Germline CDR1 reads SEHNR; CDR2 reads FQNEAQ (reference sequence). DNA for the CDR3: TGTGCCAGCAGCTTAGTTTACTTTCGAGGCTCCTATAATTCACCCCTCCACTTT. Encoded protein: CASSLVYFRGSYNSPLHF.

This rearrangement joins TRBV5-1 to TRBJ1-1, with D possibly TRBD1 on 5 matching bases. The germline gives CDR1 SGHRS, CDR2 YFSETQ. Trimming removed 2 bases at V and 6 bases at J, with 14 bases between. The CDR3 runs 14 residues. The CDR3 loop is CASSFAGPRAEAFF. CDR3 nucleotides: TGCGCCAGCAGCTTCGCAGGGCCGCGCGCTGAAGCTTTCTTT.

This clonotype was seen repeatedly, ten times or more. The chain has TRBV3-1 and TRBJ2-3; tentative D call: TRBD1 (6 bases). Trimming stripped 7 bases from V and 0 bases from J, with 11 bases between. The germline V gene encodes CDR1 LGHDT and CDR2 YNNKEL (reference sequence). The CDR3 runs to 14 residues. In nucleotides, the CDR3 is TGTGCCAGCATTGGGGGCGCCAGCACAGATACGCAGTATTTT. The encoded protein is CASIGGASTDTQYF.